Below, 5 T cell receptor beta chains from the same sample are listed, as sequenced in a study of Ad26.COV2.S vaccination and SARS-CoV-2 variants. Treatment of the sample: 15 to 20 received Ad26.COV2.S at low or high dose, single or two shots; 5 received placebo; per-sample allocation not given. Sampling was done on day 63 after the first vaccine or placebo injection. The table came from immunoSEQ multiplex PCR; TCRdb's copy has only in-frame clones and leaves some out. The sample yields around 370,000 clones, around 83% seen once. Sequenced material: peripheral blood, taken in a trial of Ad26.COV2.S vaccine versus placebo. These receptors all come from a person aged 18-65 years who received the Ad26.COV2.S COVID-19 vaccine or a placebo.

Concerning this clone itself: One end of the junction does not line up with germline, which may come from a read error. This rearrangement joins TRBV7-2 to TRBJ1-1; 9 bases fit TRBD1. CDR3 length equals 13 residues. Germline assignment: CDR1 SGHTA and CDR2 FQGNSA. The CDR3: CGTGTGKGTEAFF. CDR3 coding DNA: TGCGGGACCGGGACAGGGAAAGGCACTGAAGCTTTCTTT. Based on the CDR3 plus reference TRBV7-2 and TRBJ1-1, the full variable domain is GAGVSQSPSNKVTEKGKDVELRCDPISGHTALYWYRQSLGQGLEFLIYFQGNSAPDKSGLPSDRFSAERTGGSVSTLTIQRTQQEDSAVYLCGTGTGKGTEAFFGQGTRLTVV.

Ten or more counts support this clone. The V call is TRBV7-9, the J call TRBJ2-2; D remains ambiguous. The CDR3 consists of 14 residues. Trimming took off 9 bases at V and 4 bases at J, with 15 bases between the two ends. CDR1 and CDR2 (germline): SEHNR, FQNEAQ (reference sequence). DNA of the CDR3: TGTGCCAGTATCCCAGGCAGGTCCACCGGGGAGCTGTTTTTT. Translation: CASIPGRSTGELFF.

The chain recombines TRBV27 with TRBJ1-6; D remains unclear. V lost 5 bases, J lost 8 bases, and 7 bases lay in between. In germline, CDR1 is MNHEY, CDR2 SMNVEV (reference sequence). This CDR3 region has 12 residues. The CDR3 reads CASSPYDSPLHF. DNA of the CDR3: TGTGCCAGCAGTCCCTACGATTCACCCCTCCACTTT.

The rearrangement links TRBV5-4 to TRBJ2-2, with TRBD1 as a possible D gene (5 bases). CDR1 and CDR2 from the germline V gene are SGHNT and YYREEE (reference sequence). V lost 0 bases, J lost 2 bases, and 8 bases lay in between. The CDR3 covers 15 residues. This CDR3 is CASSLGTRNTGELFF. CDR3 DNA: TGTGCCAGCAGCTTGGGGACAAGAAACACCGGGGAGCTGTTTTTT.

The chain has TRBV24-1 and TRBJ2-7; the D is unclear. V was cut by 5 bases and J by 4 bases, with 5 bases left in between. CDR1 is KGHDR and CDR2 is SFDVKD in the germline V gene. The length of the CDR3 is 11 residues. CDR3 sequence reads: CATSGKYEQYF. CDR3 nucleotide sequence: TGTGCCACCAGTGGGAAATACGAGCAGTACTTC.